This record covers a single TCR beta chain. The data stem from a study of blood T cell repertoires in COVID-19. Study summary: Researchers got acute and convalescent COVID-19 samples from the United States, Italy and Spain. PBMCs, B-cell-depleted T cells, or T cells provided the cDNA or gDNA that made up the material.

Seattle-derived patients entered the study during active infection and were followed longitudinally. V lost 2 bases to trimming and J lost 3 bases; unmatched junction nucleotides: 5. This CDR3 has 15 residues. Per germline, CDR1 LGHDT and CDR2 YNNKEL (reference sequence). Per the study methods: Amplification of reference gene primers provided the estimated nucleated cell counts. Profiling relied on immunoSEQ multiplex PCR, and the TCRdb table lists in-frame clones only, not all of them. V and J calls and clone size are given by that table; D and trimming were obtained from the DNA. The table shows some 200,000 clones, with about four fifths occurring only once.

V is TRBV3-1 (or the pseudogene TRBV3-2) and J is TRBJ2-7; 9 positions match TRBD2. The TCR originated in a woman aged 40 to 50 with COVID-19, enrolled during active disease. Sequenced sample: peripheral blood. This chain's CDR3 is CASSQKAGGIYEQYF. The CDR3 DNA reads as TGTGCCAGCAGCCAAAAAGCGGGAGGAATCTACGAGCAGTACTTC.